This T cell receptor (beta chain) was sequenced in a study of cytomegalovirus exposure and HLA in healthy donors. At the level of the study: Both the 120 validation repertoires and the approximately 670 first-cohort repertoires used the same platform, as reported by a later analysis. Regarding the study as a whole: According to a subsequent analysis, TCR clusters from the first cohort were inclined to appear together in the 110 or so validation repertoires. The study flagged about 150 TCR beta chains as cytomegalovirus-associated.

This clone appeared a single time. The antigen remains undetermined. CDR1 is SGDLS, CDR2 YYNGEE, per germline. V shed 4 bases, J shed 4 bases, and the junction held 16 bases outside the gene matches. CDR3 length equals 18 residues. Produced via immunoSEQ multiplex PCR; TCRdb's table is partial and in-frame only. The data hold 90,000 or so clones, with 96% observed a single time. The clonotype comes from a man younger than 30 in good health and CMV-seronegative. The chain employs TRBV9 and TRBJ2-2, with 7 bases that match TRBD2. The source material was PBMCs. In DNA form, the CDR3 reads TGTGCCAGCAGCACTCCCCTCTCGGGGGGACGGGTCACCGGGGAGCTGTTTTTT. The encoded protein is CASSTPLSGGRVTGELFF. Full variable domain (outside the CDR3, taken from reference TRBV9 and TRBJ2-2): DSGVTQTPKHLITATGQRVTLRCSPRSGDLSVYWYQQSLDQGLQFLIQYYNGEERAKGNILERFSAQQFPDLHSELNLSSLELGDSALYFCASSTPLSGGRVTGELFFGEGSRLTVL.